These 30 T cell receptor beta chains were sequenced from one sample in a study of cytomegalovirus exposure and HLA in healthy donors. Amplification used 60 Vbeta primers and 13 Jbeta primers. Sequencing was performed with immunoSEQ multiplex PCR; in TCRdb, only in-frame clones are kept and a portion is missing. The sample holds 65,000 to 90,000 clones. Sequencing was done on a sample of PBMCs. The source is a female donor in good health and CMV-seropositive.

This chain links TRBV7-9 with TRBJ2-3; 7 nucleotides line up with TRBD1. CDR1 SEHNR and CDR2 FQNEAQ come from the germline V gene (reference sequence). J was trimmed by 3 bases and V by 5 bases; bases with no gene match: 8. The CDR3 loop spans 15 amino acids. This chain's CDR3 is CASSVGTAITDTQYF. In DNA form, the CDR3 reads TGTGCCAGCAGCGTAGGGACAGCAATAACAGATACGCAGTATTTT.

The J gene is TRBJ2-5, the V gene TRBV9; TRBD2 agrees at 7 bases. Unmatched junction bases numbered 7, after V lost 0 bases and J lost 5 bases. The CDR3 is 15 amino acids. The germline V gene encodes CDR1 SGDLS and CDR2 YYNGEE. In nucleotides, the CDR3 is TGTGCCAGCAGCGTAGGGGGAGGGAGTAAGGAGACCCAGTACTTC. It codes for CASSVGGGSKETQYF.

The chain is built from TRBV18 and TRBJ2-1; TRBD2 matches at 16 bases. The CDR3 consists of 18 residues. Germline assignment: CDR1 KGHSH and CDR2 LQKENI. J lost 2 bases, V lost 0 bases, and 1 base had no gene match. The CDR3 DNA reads TGTGCCAGCTCACCACCGGGACTAGCGGGAGGGGCCTACAATGAGCAGTTCTTC. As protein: CASSPPGLAGGAYNEQFF. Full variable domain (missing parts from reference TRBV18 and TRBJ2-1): NAGVMQNPRHLVRRRGQEARLRCSPMKGHSHVYWYRQLPEEGLKFMVYLQKENIIDESGMPKERFSAEFPKEGPSILRIQQVVRGDSAAYFCASSPPGLAGGAYNEQFFGPGTRLTVL.

The CDR3 spells CASSSPATSGRYEQYF. The CDR3 DNA sequence: TGTGCCAGCAGTTCCCCGGCGACTAGCGGACGCTACGAGCAGTACTTC. This chain joins TRBV6-5 and TRBJ2-7; TRBD2 aligns across 9 bases. V lost 4 bases to trimming and J lost 3 bases; unmatched junction nucleotides: 10. The germline V gene encodes CDR1 MNHEY and CDR2 SVGAGI. The CDR3 has 16 amino acids.

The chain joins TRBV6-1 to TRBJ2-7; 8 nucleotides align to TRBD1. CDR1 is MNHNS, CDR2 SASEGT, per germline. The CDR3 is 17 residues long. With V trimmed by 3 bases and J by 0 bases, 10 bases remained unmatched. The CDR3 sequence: CASSEAWTGTISYEQYF. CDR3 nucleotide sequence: TGTGCCAGCAGTGAGGCCTGGACAGGGACAATCTCCTACGAGCAGTACTTC.

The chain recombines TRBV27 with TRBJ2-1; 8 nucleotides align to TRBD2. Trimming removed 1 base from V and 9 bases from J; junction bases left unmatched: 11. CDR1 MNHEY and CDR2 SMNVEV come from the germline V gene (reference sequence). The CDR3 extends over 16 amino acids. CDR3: CASSLLGTRIRSEQFF. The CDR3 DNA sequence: TGTGCCAGCAGTTTATTGGGGACTAGAATAAGAAGTGAGCAGTTCTTC.

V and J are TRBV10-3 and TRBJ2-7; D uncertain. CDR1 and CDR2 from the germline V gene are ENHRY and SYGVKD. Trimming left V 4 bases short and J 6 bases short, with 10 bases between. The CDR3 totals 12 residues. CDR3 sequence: CAISANVREQYF. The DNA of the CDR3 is TGTGCCATCAGTGCCAATGTGCGCGAGCAGTACTTC.

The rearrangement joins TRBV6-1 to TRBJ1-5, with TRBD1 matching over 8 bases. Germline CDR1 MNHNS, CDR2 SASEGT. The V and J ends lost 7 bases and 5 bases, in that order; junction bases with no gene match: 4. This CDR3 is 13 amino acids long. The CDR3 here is CASTLTGDQPQHF. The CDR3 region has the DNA TGTGCCAGCACCCTGACAGGGGATCAGCCCCAGCATTTT.

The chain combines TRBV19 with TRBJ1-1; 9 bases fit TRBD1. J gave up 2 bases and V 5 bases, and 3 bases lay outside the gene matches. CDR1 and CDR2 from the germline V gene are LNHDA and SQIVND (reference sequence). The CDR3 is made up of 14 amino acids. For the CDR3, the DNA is TGTGCCAGTAGTCCGGGACAGGGCAACACTGAAGCTTTCTTT. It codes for CASSPGQGNTEAFF.

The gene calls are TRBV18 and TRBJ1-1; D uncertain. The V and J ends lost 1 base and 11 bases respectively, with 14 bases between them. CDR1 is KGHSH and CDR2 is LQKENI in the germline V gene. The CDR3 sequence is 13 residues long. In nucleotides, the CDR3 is TGTGCCAGCTCACCACTTTCAGACTCCGGCGCTTTCTTT. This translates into CASSPLSDSGAFF.

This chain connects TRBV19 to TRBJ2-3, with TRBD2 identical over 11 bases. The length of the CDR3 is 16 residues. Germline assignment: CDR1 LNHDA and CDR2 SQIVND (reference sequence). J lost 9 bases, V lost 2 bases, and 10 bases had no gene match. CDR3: CASSIRSGLAGGTQYF. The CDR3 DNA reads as TGTGCCAGTAGTATAAGGAGTGGTCTAGCGGGGGGCACGCAGTATTTT.

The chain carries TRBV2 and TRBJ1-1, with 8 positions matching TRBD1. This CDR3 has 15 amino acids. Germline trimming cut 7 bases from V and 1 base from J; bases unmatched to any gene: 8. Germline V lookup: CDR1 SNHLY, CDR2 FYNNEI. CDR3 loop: CASTGQARGNTEAFF. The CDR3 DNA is TGTGCCAGCACGGGACAGGCCCGGGGGAACACTGAAGCTTTCTTT.

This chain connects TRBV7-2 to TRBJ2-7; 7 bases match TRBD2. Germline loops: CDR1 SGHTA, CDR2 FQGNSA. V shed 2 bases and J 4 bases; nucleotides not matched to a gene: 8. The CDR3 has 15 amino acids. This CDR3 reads CASSLSAGAGYEQYF. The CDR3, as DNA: TGTGCCAGCAGCTTAAGTGCGGGAGCGGGGTACGAGCAGTACTTC.

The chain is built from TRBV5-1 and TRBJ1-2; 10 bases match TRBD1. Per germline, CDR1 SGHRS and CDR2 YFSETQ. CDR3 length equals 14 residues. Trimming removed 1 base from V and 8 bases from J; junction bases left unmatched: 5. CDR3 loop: CASSLWTGGQGYTF. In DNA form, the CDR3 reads TGCGCCAGCAGCTTGTGGACAGGGGGGCAAGGCTACACCTTC. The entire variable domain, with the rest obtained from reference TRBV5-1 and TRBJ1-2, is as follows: KAGVTQTPRYLIKTRGQQVTLSCSPISGHRSVSWYQQTPGQGLQFLFEYFSETQRNKGNFPGRFSGRQFSNSRSEMNVSTLELGDSALYLCASSLWTGGQGYTFGSGTRLTVV.

CDR3 in amino acids: CASSPSSRLADLEAQYF. As DNA, the CDR3 is TGTGCCAGCTCACCAAGTTCGAGACTAGCGGACCTGGAGGCCCAGTACTTC. The chain carries TRBV18 and TRBJ2-5, with 9 bases matching TRBD2. The CDR3 is made up of 17 amino acids. V shed 2 bases, J shed 9 bases, and the junction held 16 bases outside the gene matches. Germline CDR1 reads KGHSH; CDR2 reads LQKENI.

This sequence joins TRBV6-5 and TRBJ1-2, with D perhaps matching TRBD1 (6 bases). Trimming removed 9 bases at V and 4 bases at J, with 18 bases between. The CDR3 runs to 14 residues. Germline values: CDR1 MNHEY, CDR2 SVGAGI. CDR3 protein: CASRGATWVYGYTF. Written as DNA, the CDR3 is TGTGCCAGTCGGGGGGCTACATGGGTCTATGGCTACACCTTC.

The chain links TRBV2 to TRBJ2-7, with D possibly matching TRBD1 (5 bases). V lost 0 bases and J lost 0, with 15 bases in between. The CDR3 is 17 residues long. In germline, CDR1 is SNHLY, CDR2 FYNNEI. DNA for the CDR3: TGTGCCAGCAGTGAAGCGCTTCAGGCAGGGTCCTCCTACGAGCAGTACTTC. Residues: CASSEALQAGSSYEQYF.

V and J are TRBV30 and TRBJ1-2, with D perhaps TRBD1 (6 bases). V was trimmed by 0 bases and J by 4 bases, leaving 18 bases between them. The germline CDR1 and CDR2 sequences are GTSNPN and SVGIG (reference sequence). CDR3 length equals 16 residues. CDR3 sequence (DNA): TGTGCCTGGAGTGTACAACAGGGTTTCCCATTCTATGGCTACACCTTC. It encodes CAWSVQQGFPFYGYTF.

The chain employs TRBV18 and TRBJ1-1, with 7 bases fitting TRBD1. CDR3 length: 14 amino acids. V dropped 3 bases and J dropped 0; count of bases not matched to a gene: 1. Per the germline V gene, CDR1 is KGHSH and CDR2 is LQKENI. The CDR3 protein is CASSPTGMNTEAFF. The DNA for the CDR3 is TGTGCCAGCTCACCGACAGGGATGAACACTGAAGCTTTCTTT.

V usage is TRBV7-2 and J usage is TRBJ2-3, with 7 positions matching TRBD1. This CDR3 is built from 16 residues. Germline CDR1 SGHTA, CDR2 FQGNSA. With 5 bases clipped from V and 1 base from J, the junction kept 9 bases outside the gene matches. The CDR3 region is CASSIQTGLGTDTQYF. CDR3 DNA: TGTGCCAGCAGCATTCAGACAGGGCTCGGCACAGATACGCAGTATTTT.

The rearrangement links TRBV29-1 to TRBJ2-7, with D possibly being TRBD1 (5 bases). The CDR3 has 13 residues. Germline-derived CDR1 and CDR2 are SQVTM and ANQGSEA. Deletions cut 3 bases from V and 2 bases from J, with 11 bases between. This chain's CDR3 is CSVDRLGAYEQYF. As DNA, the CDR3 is TGCAGCGTTGACCGGTTAGGGGCCTACGAGCAGTACTTC.

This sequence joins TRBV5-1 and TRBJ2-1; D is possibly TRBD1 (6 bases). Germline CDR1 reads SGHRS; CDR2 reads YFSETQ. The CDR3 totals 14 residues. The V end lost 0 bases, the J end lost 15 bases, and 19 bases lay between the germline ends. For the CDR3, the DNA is TGCGCCAGCAGCTTGGGACTTGCCAGGGGCAGTTCGTTCTTC. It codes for CASSLGLARGSSFF.

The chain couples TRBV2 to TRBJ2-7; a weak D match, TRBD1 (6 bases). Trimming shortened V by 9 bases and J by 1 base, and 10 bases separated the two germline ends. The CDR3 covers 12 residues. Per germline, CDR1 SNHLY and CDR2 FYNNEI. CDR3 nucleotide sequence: TGTGCCAGTTCTACAGGGTCCTACGAGCAGTACTTC. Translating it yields CASSTGSYEQYF.

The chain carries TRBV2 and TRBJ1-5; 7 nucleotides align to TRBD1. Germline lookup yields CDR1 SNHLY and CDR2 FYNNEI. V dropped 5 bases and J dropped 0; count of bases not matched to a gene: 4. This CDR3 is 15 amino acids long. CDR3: CASSRQGYSNQPQHF. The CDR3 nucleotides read TGTGCCAGCAGTCGACAGGGTTATAGCAATCAGCCCCAGCATTTT.

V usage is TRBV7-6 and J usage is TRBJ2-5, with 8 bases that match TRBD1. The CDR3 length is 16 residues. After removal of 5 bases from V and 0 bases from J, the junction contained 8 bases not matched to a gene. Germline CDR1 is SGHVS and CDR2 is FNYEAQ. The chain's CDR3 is CASSPGDRTYQETQYF. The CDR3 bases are TGTGCCAGCAGCCCCGGGGACAGGACGTACCAAGAGACCCAGTACTTC.

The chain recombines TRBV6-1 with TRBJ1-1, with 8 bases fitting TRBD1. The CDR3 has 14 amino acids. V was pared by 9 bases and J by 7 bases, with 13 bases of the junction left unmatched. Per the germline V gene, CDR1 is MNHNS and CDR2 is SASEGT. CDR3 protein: CASDNKQGVGEAFF. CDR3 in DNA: TGTGCCAGTGATAACAAACAGGGGGTCGGTGAAGCTTTCTTT.

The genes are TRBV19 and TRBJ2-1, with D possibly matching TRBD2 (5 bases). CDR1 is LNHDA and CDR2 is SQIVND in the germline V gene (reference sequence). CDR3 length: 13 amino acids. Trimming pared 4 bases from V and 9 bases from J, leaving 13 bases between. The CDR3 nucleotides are TGTGCCAGTAGTACGGGTCTAGCAGGTGAGCAGTTCTTC. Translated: CASSTGLAGEQFF.

The CDR3 protein is CASGATRNTGELFF. In nucleotides, the CDR3 is TGTGCCAGCGGGGCCACACGGAACACCGGGGAGCTGTTTTTT. The rearrangement links TRBV6-5 to TRBJ2-2; D perhaps matches TRBD1 (5 bases). The CDR3 has 14 residues. Germline CDR1 is MNHEY and CDR2 is SVGAGI. V was trimmed by 8 bases and J by 1 base, leaving 11 bases between them.

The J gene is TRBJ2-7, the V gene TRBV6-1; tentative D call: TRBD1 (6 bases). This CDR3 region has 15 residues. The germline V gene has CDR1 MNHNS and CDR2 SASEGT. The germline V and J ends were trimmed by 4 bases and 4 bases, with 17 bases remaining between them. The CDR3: CASSVYPSGDYEQYF. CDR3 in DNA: TGTGCCAGCAGTGTCTACCCTTCAGGGGATTACGAGCAGTACTTC.

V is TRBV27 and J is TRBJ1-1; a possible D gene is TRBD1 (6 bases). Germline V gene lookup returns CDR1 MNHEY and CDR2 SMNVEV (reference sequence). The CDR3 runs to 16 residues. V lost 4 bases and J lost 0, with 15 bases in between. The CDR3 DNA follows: TGTGCCAGCAGTTCACCTAAACAGGGAATGAACACTGAAGCTTTCTTT. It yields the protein CASSSPKQGMNTEAFF.